This T cell receptor (beta chain) came from a study of blood T cells in healthy people across ages. General study results and limits: Long-lived donors carried more naive CD4+ cells and greater diversity than aged donors. Estimates of total diversity, which came from one million sequenced T cells, were considered to be underestimates.

Only a few counts were recorded for this clonotype. Its target is not known. Germline V CDR1 and CDR2: SGHVS, FQNEAQ. This CDR3 contains 19 residues. V was trimmed by 2 bases and J by 2 bases, leaving 22 bases between them. Primers used in a second PCR of about 6 to 12 cycles were a sample-barcoded 5' primer and a J-beta primer mix. TCRdb reprocessed the 5' RACE reads via MiXCR and lists one record per CDR3 protein. The sample carries roughly 1,500,000 distinct CDR3 sequences, almost 35% recorded once. The TCR originated in a woman younger than 45 in good health. V gene TRBV7-8 combines with J gene TRBJ2-4; perhaps D is TRBD1 or TRBD2 (7 bases each). What was sequenced was blood. The CDR3 reads CASSLWEGDRKFPKNIQYF. The CDR3 DNA sequence: TGTGCCAGCAGCTTATGGGAGGGGGACAGAAAGTTTCCCAAAAACATTCAGTACTTC.